This is a list of T cell receptor beta chains from one sample in a study of beta chain features in type 1 diabetes. Assay used: immunoSEQ multiplex PCR; TCRdb lists only in-frame clones, some missing. The sample carries around 30,000 clones, less than 65% recorded once. The sequencing sample was made of Tregs from blood. Receptors were obtained from a woman aged 25 to 39 with type 1 diabetes. The CDR3 runs from the conserved cysteine through the conserved F or W. A D gene is named only where the DNA matches it firmly. Not every row has a clone size; where given, it reads once, few, many or a size class.

v_gene | d_gene | abundance | CDR3aa
TRBV7-8 | TRBD1 | - | CASSLDRAYEQYF
TRBV28 | TRBD1 | - | CASSTAGQGNYEQYF
TRBV6-5 | - | few | CASSEQLTVQFF
TRBV30 | - | few | CAWSPGMGEQFF
TRBV4-1 | - | once | CASSQMRNQPQHF
TRBV21-1 | - | - | CASSKGTDMNTEAFF
TRBV28 | TRBD2 | - | CASSRPGLALMKEQFF
TRBV10-3 | - | few | CAISEGGGTDTQYF
TRBV29-1 | - | few | CSVSLGSNQPQHF
TRBV29-1 | TRBD1 | few | CSAGTGGPDTQYF
TRBV19 | TRBD2 | - | CASSEPGLAMHEQYF
TRBV6-5 | TRBD2 | few | CASSKTLAGAEYF
TRBV5-1 | - | - | CAGSIRDWPYNEQFF
TRBV28 | - | - | CASSFIDGYTF
TRBV10-3 | TRBD2 | - | CAIASGNIHNEQFF
TRBV19 | TRBD1 | - | CASSTDRFRYNEQFF
TRBV5-1 | - | few | CASSPGTPLHEQYF
TRBV5-1 | TRBD2 | - | CASSFTSGYGSEQYF
TRBV28 | - | - | CASSPPGADSNQPQHF
TRBV7-6 | - | - | CASSLYRVSYNEQFF
TRBV5-1 | TRBD2 | - | CASSLVAGGSYEQYF